This record looks at one T cell receptor (beta chain) sequence and its context. What it binds is not known. This sample stems from a study of CD8 T cells in ankylosing spondylitis. Study-level findings and limits: Past studies reported some motif variants in reactive arthritis synovial fluid and blood. Typical of ankylosing spondylitis blood, it appeared, was a TCR beta motif of eight highly homologous variants. Matched ankylosing spondylitis synovial fluid reportedly contained a significantly enriched population of disease-linked clones.

Each CDR3 protein gets one entry after TCRdb re-called the 5' RACE reads with MiXCR. The sample includes roughly 170,000 distinct CDR3 sequences, around a tenth of them seen just once. The sequenced material came from blood, either unsorted or a sorted T cell fraction (not recorded which). The receptor comes from a female donor with ankylosing spondylitis or in good health (not recorded which).

The CDR3 protein is CASSRDFYNEQFF. CDR3 DNA: TGTGCCAGCAGTCGGGACTTTTACAATGAGCAGTTCTTC. This chain joins TRBV14 and TRBJ2-1, with D perhaps matching TRBD2 (6 bases). Germline CDR1 reads SGHDN; CDR2 reads FVKESK. The CDR3 runs 13 residues. V shed 6 bases and J shed 4 bases, with 10 bases lying between them. The variable domain in full, with the rest retrieved from reference TRBV14 and TRBJ2-1, is EAGVTQFPSHSVIEKGQTVTLRCDPISGHDNLYWYRRVMGKEIKFLLHFVKESKQDESGMPNNRFLAERTGGTYSTLKVQPAELEDSGVYFCASSRDFYNEQFFGPGTRLTVL.